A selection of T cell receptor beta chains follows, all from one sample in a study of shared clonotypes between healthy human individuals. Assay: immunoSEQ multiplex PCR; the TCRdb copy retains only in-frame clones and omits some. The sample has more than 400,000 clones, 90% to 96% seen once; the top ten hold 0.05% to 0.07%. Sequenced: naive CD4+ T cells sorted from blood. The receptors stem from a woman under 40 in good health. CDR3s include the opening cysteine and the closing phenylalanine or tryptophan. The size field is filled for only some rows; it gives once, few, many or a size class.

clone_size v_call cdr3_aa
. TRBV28 CASRQGYNSPLHF
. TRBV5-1 CASSLGGLNYGYTF
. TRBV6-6 CASSPGPYEQYF
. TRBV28 CASSLAGVTQYF
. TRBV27 CARGQGHNYGYTF
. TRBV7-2 CASSSTSGRVGEQYF
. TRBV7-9 CASSGVSGGGKETQYF
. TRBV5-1 CASSLTPSSAQETQYF
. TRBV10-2 CASSVVGLAGGPYNEQFF
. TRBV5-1 CASSLEGRNDNEQFF
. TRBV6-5 CASSNADRYEQYF
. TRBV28 CASGRGPLYEQYF
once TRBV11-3 CASSLGLAGGETQYF
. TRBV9 CASSLTTGGTAEAFF
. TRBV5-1 CASSMQPGPNEAFF
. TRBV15 CATSRDPPTDEQFF
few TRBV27 CASSPLATGEQYF
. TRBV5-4 CASSVLGQGGYEQYF
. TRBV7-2 CASSLGGGAGNTGELFF